This TCR beta chain emerged from a study of preoperative IRX-2 immunotherapy in early breast cancer. The protocol was immunoSEQ multiplex PCR, while the TCRdb copy is restricted to in-frame clones and leaves out a portion. This table holds more than 20,000 clones, about four fifths found once. Documented treatment: preoperative locoregional IRX-2 cytokine immunotherapy. Preoperative locoregional IRX-2 cytokine immunotherapy was tested in the phase Ib source study. Trimming removed 2 bases from V and 6 bases from J, with 8 bases in between. This CDR3 has 12 amino acids. Germline V gene data show CDR1 as KGHSH and CDR2 as LQKENI.

The genes are TRBV18 and TRBJ2-7, with D possibly matching TRBD2 (5 bases). The TCR was taken from a human donor with breast cancer. Sequencing was performed on lymph node tissue, taken before IRX-2 immunotherapy. The CDR3, as DNA: TGTGCCAGCTCACCAGGGAGATCCGAGCAGTACTTC. Its translation: CASSPGRSEQYF.